The 20 T cell receptor beta chains below come from one sample, sequenced in a study of lymphopenia after photon versus proton radiotherapy. This table comes from immunoSEQ multiplex PCR, and its TCRdb copy is limited to in-frame clones, with some not included. The profile shows 30,000 to 45,000 clones, 90% to 95% of them singletons. Sequencing used peripheral blood, obtained from a patient treated with photon-based radiotherapy. These receptors were taken from a man in his sixties with cholangiocarcinoma.

The chain links TRBV19 to TRBJ2-1; TRBD2 matches at 10 bases. Germline V gene sequence: CDR1 LNHDA, CDR2 SQIVND (reference sequence). The CDR3 contains 17 residues. Trimming removed 5 bases from V and 4 bases from J; junction bases left unmatched: 11. The CDR3 spells CASSLASGSPTYNEQFF. The CDR3 nucleotides are TGTGCCAGTAGTCTTGCTAGCGGGAGCCCCACATACAATGAGCAGTTCTTC.

V is TRBV7-8 and J is TRBJ2-3, with 8 bases aligning to TRBD1. Germline loops: CDR1 SGHVS, CDR2 FQNEAQ. This CDR3 has 15 residues. After removal of 3 bases from V and 3 bases from J, the junction contained 5 bases not matched to a gene. Written as DNA, the CDR3 is TGTGCCAGCAGCTTCGGACAGGGAAGGACAGATACGCAGTATTTT. This translates into CASSFGQGRTDTQYF.

The V gene is TRBV6-5, the J gene TRBJ1-6; D might be TRBD1 (6 bases). The CDR3 totals 14 residues. The germline V gene has CDR1 MNHEY and CDR2 SVGAGI. Trimming took 4 bases from V and 6 from J, leaving 10 bases between them. CDR3 coding DNA: TGTGCCAGCAGTTGGGCACAGGGTAATTCACCCCTCCACTTT. Translated, it gives CASSWAQGNSPLHF.

The rearrangement links TRBV7-2 to TRBJ1-1; 8 nucleotides align to TRBD1. CDR3 length: 15 residues. V gave up 3 bases and J gave up 5 bases; unmatched junction bases: 8. Germline CDR1 and CDR2: SGHTA and FQGNSA. CDR3 in amino acids: CASSFDRGLRTEAFF. The CDR3 DNA reads TGTGCCAGCAGCTTCGACAGGGGCTTGAGGACTGAAGCTTTCTTT.

The rearrangement joins TRBV2 to TRBJ2-4; D might be TRBD2 (5 bases). The CDR3 has 14 residues. Looked up from germline, CDR1 is SNHLY and CDR2 is FYNNEI. The V end lost 3 bases, the J end lost 0 bases, and 6 bases lay between the germline ends. As DNA, the CDR3 is TGTGCCAGCAGTGACGGGGTAGCCAAAAACATTCAGTACTTC. Protein sequence: CASSDGVAKNIQYF.

Concerning this clone itself: The sample contains more than one DNA sequence encoding this CDR3. The J gene is TRBJ2-2, the V gene TRBV4-3; D is unresolved. The V end lost 0 bases, the J end lost 6 bases, and 5 bases lay between the germline ends. The CDR3 runs to 13 residues. Germline assignment: CDR1 LGHNA and CDR2 YSLEER. The CDR3 region has the DNA TGCGCCAGCAGCCAAGATATTTCCGGGGAGCTGTTTTTT. It codes for CASSQDISGELFF.

The chain combines TRBV5-1 with TRBJ2-7; 7 nucleotides align to TRBD1. This CDR3 comprises 15 residues. Trimming removed 3 bases from V and 6 bases from J; junction bases left unmatched: 12. CDR1 is SGHRS and CDR2 is YFSETQ in the germline V gene. CDR3 sequence reads: CASSSQIDRVPEQYF. In DNA, the CDR3 is TGCGCCAGCAGCTCCCAAATCGACAGGGTCCCCGAGCAGTACTTC.

The chain links TRBV10-3 to TRBJ1-2; 8 bases match TRBD1. V gave up 0 bases and J gave up 5 bases; unmatched junction bases: 5. This CDR3 region has 15 residues. Germline CDR1 is ENHRY and CDR2 is SYGVKD. The CDR3 protein is CAISESAGGAYGYTF. The CDR3 DNA sequence: TGTGCCATCAGTGAGTCTGCAGGGGGCGCGTATGGCTACACCTTC.

This sequence joins TRBV4-2 and TRBJ2-1, with D tentatively TRBD1 or TRBD2 (5 bases each). Per germline, CDR1 LGHNA and CDR2 YNFKEQ. The length of the CDR3 is 15 residues. Between the trimmed V and J ends, which lost 3 bases and 0 bases, there was a span of 9 bases. The CDR3 reads CASSQGDSSYNEQFF. The CDR3, as DNA: TGTGCCAGCAGCCAGGGGGATAGCTCCTACAATGAGCAGTTCTTC.

The table lists this clone with a count of one. This chain links TRBV19 with TRBJ1-1, with unresolved D. V was shortened by 4 bases and J by 4 bases, with 7 bases between the two germline ends. This CDR3 comprises 12 residues. CDR1 LNHDA and CDR2 SQIVND come from the germline V gene (reference sequence). This CDR3 is CASSNKGTEAFF. CDR3 coding DNA: TGTGCCAGTAGTAATAAGGGCACTGAAGCTTTCTTT.

V is TRBV6-5 and J is TRBJ2-7; 8 bases line up with TRBD2. CDR1 and CDR2 (germline): MNHEY, SVGAGI. The CDR3 is made up of 14 amino acids. Trimming took 5 bases from V and 7 from J; bases not matched to a gene: 10. The CDR3 loop reads CASSPIGGASEQYF. The DNA for the CDR3 is TGTGCCAGCAGTCCCATCGGGGGGGCTTCTGAGCAGTACTTC.

The rearrangement uses TRBV10-3 and TRBJ1-2; 8 bases map to TRBD1. V lost 4 bases and J lost 2; bases outside the gene matches: 0. The V gene's germline CDR1 is ENHRY and CDR2 SYGVKD. CDR3 size: 13 residues. As DNA, the CDR3 is TGTGCCATCAGTGGGACAGGGAACTATGGCTACACCTTC. This encodes CAISGTGNYGYTF.

The V call is TRBV6-1, the J call TRBJ2-7, with a weak D call TRBD2 (5 bases). The CDR3 runs 13 residues. Germline V gene sequence: CDR1 MNHNS, CDR2 SASEGT. The germline V and J ends were trimmed by 8 bases and 5 bases, with 16 bases remaining between them. Here the CDR3 DNA reads TGTGCCAGCGAACGCGGGCGGCGGGACGAGCAGTACTTC. This encodes CASERGRRDEQYF.

This chain connects TRBV7-8 to TRBJ2-3; 14 bases fit TRBD2. From germline, CDR1 is SGHVS and CDR2 FQNEAQ. The trim removed 5 bases at V and 2 bases at J, leaving 12 bases unmatched. This CDR3 contains 19 residues. The CDR3 region has the DNA TGTGCCAGCAGCCCTCGGACTAGCGGGGGGCACTATACCACAGATACGCAGTATTTT. Translating it yields CASSPRTSGGHYTTDTQYF.

The chain carries TRBV5-1 and TRBJ1-1; D might be TRBD1 (5 bases). The V end lost 0 bases, the J end lost 1 base, and 31 bases lay between the germline ends. The CDR3 runs to 22 residues. Germline CDR1 and CDR2: SGHRS and YFSETQ. CDR3 amino acids: CASSLVNNGGDLLAGTNTEAFF. Here the CDR3 DNA reads TGCGCCAGCAGCTTGGTAAACAACGGCGGCGATCTCTTGGCAGGGACGAACACTGAAGCTTTCTTT.

The chain uses TRBV14 and TRBJ2-7, with 8 bases identical to TRBD1. The CDR3 loop spans 16 amino acids. The ends lost 0 bases at V and 2 bases at J; junction bases unmatched: 6. Germline CDR1 reads SGHDN; CDR2 reads FVKESK. The chain's CDR3 is CASSQDSGDRPYEQYF. The DNA of the CDR3 is TGTGCCAGCAGCCAAGATAGTGGGGACAGGCCCTACGAGCAGTACTTC.

This chain joins TRBV4-1 and TRBJ2-7; 8 positions agree with TRBD1. Germline CDR1 is MGHRA and CDR2 is YSYEKL. V dropped 1 base and J dropped 6; count of bases not matched to a gene: 14. The CDR3 sequence is 17 residues long. The CDR3 DNA reads TGCGCCAGCAGCCAAGGAACCCTCGGACAGGGATCGGGCGAGCAGTACTTC. Its translation: CASSQGTLGQGSGEQYF.

This chain uses TRBV7-2 with TRBJ2-3; D not certain. This CDR3 region has 13 residues. With 1 base removed from V and 5 bases from J, the gap between germline ends came to 7 bases. Germline values: CDR1 SGHTA, CDR2 FQGNSA. The CDR3 DNA reads TGTGCCAGCAGCTTAGGTCTCGGAGATACGCAGTATTTT. Encoded protein: CASSLGLGDTQYF.

This chain joins TRBV5-1 and TRBJ2-3; the D gene could be TRBD1 or TRBD2 (5 bases each). Germline CDR1 reads SGHRS; CDR2 reads YFSETQ. The CDR3 has 14 residues. V dropped 2 bases and J dropped 4 bases, with 11 bases sitting between them. The CDR3 DNA reads as TGCGCCAGCAGCTTCAGGGAGTTGGCAGATACGCAGTATTTT. Translation: CASSFRELADTQYF. Full variable domain (outside the CDR3, taken from reference TRBV5-1 and TRBJ2-3): KAGVTQTPRYLIKTRGQQVTLSCSPISGHRSVSWYQQTPGQGLQFLFEYFSETQRNKGNFPGRFSGRQFSNSRSEMNVSTLELGDSALYLCASSFRELADTQYFGPGTRLTVL.

Worth noting for this clone: Distinct nucleotide sequences in the sample also encode this CDR3. The V and J genes are TRBV15 and TRBJ2-3, with 8 bases identical to TRBD2. Germline CDR1 and CDR2: LNHNV and YYDKDF (reference sequence). The CDR3 contains 16 residues. The V gene end was trimmed by 3 bases and the J gene end by 0 bases; junction bases not matched to a gene: 5. CDR3 in amino acids: CATSRARGGSTDTQYF. The DNA of the CDR3 is TGTGCCACCAGCAGGGCCCGGGGGGGCAGCACAGATACGCAGTATTTT.